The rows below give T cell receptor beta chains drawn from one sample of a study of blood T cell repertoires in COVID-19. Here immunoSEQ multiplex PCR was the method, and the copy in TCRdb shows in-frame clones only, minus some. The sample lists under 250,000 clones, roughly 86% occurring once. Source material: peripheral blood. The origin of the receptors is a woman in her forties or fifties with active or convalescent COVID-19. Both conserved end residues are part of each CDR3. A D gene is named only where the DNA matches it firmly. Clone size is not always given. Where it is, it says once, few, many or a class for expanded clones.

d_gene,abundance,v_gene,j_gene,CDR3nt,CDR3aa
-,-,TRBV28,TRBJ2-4,TGTGCCAGCAGTTACCGACAGGTCCGACTTGACATTCAGTACTTC,CASSYRQVRLDIQYF
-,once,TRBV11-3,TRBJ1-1,TGTGCCAGCAGCCAGGGAGGATTTGAAGCTTTCTTT,CASSQGGFEAFF
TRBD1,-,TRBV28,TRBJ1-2,TGTGCCAGCAGTTCCCCCCGGGACAGGGGCAACTATGGCTACACCTTC,CASSSPRDRGNYGYTF
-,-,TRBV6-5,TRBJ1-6,TGTGCCAGCAGGCCAGGGACACTTTATAATTCACCCCTCCACTTT,CASRPGTLYNSPLHF
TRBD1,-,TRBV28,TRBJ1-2,TGTGCCAGCAGTTCCCCCCTCAGGGGGCGATCGACTAACTATGGCTACACCTTC,CASSSPLRGRSTNYGYTF
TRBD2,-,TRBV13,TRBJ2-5,TGTGCCAGCAGCTCCCAGACTAGCGGGGGGGAAGAGACCCAGTACTTC,CASSSQTSGGEETQYF
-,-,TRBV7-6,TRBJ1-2,TGTGCCAGCAGCTCCGAGGGAGGACGGCAGAGGGGTGGCTACACCTTC,CASSSEGGRQRGGYTF
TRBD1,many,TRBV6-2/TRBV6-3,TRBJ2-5,TGTGCCAGCAGTTTACGACAGGGTGGCGAGACCCAGTACTTC,CASSLRQGGETQYF
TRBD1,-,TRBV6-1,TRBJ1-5,TGTGCCAGCAGTGAGGGACAGGTTAGCAATCAGCCCCAGCATTTT,CASSEGQVSNQPQHF
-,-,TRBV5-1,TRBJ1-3,TGCGCCAGCAGCTTATCTACAGGGTCAAGGGGAAACACCATATATTTT,CASSLSTGSRGNTIYF
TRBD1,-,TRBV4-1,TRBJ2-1,TGCGCCAGCAGCCAAGAGACAGGGCCCTACAATGAGCAGTTCTTC,CASSQETGPYNEQFF
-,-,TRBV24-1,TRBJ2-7,TGTGCCACCAGTGAGTACACAGGGTCCGAGCAGTACTTC,CATSEYTGSEQYF
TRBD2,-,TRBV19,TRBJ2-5,TGTGCCTCGAGCGGGAGTCCCCAAGAGACCCAGTACTTC,CASSGSPQETQYF
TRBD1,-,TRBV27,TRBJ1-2,TGTGCCAGCAGTCCACAGGGGGCTAACTATGGCTACACCTTC,CASSPQGANYGYTF
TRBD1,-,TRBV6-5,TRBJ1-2,TGTGCCAGCAGGAGGGACAGGGGGGGCTACACCTTC,CASRRDRGGYTF
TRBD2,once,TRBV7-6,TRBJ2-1,TGTGCCAGCAGCCCAGGACTAGGGATAACTTCCTACAATGAGCAGTTCTTC,CASSPGLGITSYNEQFF
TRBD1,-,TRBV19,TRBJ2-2,TGTGCCAGTAATACTCCAATCGGGACAGGGAACACCGGGGAGCTGTTTTTT,CASNTPIGTGNTGELFF
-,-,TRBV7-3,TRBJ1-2,TGTGCCAGCAGCGCCGTAGACGGCGGGGGCTACACCTTC,CASSAVDGGGYTF
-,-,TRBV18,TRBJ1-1,TGTGCCAGCTCACCCTCTCAGGGCACTGAAGCTTTCTTT,CASSPSQGTEAFF
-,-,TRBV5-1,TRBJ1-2,TGCGCCAGCAGCTTGAACCCGACAGGCACCGATGGCTACACCTTC,CASSLNPTGTDGYTF
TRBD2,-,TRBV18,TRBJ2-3,TGTGCCAGCTCACCAAGCGGGAGGGCTGCAGATACGCAGTATTTT,CASSPSGRAADTQYF
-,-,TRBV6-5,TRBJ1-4,TGTGCCAGCAGTTACGGGGCCCTAAATGAAAAACTGTTTTTT,CASSYGALNEKLFF
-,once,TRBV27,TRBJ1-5,TGTGCCAGCAGTTTGTTCGGCCCGGGGGGGACCCAGCATTTT,CASSLFGPGGTQHF
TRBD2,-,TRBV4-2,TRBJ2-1,TGTGCCAGCAGCCAAGGGTGGAGCGGGAGCTACAATGAGCAGTTCTTC,CASSQGWSGSYNEQFF
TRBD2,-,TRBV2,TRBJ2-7,TGTGCCAGCAGTGGATGGAGCGGGAGAGGTGGCGAGCAGTACTTC,CASSGWSGRGGEQYF
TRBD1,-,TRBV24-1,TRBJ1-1,TGTGCCACCAGTGATGACAGGGGAGGAGCTTTCTTT,CATSDDRGGAFF
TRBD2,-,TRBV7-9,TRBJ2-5,TGTGCCAGCAGTCCTCCCAGGGGACGGGGGGGCCAAGCCGCGGAGACCCAGTACTTC,CASSPPRGRGGQAAETQYF
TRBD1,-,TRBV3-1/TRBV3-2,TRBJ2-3,TGTGCCAGCAGACCGGGACAGGGGGGTACAGATACGCAGTATTTT,CASRPGQGGTDTQYF
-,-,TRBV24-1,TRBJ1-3,TGTGCCACCAGTGATTCACAGGGAAATGGAAACACCATATATTTT,CATSDSQGNGNTIYF
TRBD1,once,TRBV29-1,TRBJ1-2,TGCAGCCTGCGGACAGGGGGCGAGGTTGGCTACACCTTC,CSLRTGGEVGYTF
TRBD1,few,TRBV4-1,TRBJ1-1,TGCGCCAGCAGCCTCCACCGGGACGGGACAGGGGTGGATAGGGCTGAAGCTTTCTTT,CASSLHRDGTGVDRAEAFF
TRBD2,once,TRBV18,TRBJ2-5,TGTGCCAGCTCACCACAAATAGGGACTAGCGGGGGAAGCCAAGAGACCCAGTACTTC,CASSPQIGTSGGSQETQYF
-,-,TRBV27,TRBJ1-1,TGTGCCAGCAGTTCGAGACAGGAAGCTTTCTTT,CASSSRQEAFF
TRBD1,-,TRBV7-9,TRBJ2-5,TGTGCCAGCAGCTCGGGACAGGGTGAGACCCAGTACTTC,CASSSGQGETQYF
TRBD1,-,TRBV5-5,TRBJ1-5,TGTGCCAGCAGCCAGGATCAGGGGGCGGGTCAGCCCCAGCATTTT,CASSQDQGAGQPQHF
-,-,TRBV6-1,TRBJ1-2,TGTGCCAGCAGTGAAAGTGCTGGCAGTCCTAACTATGGCTACACCTTC,CASSESAGSPNYGYTF
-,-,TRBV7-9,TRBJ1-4,TGTGCCAGCAGCTTAAGGGTGGGAGATGAAAAACTGTTTTTT,CASSLRVGDEKLFF
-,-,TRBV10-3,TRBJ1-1,TGTGCCATCAGTGAGGTGCAGGGTCAAGCTTTCTTT,CAISEVQGQAFF
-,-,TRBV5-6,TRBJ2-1,TGTGCCAGCACCCTCTTCGATGAGCAGTTCTTC,CASTLFDEQFF
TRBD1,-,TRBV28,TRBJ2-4,TGTGCCAGCAGTACGTCCGGGACAGGGAGGGACATTCAGTACTTC,CASSTSGTGRDIQYF
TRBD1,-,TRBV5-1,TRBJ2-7,TGCGCCAGCAGAAAGACAGGGGAGCAGTACTTC,CASRKTGEQYF
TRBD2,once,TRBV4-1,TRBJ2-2,TGCGCCAGCAGCCATCGGACTAGCGGGGTGATCACCGGGGAGCTGTTTTTT,CASSHRTSGVITGELFF
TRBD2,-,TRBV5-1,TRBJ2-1,TGCGCCAGCAGGAATAGCGGGGGTTCCTACAATGAGCAGTTCTTC,CASRNSGGSYNEQFF
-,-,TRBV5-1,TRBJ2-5,TGCGCCAGCAGCGTACTAACCCCGTACCAAGAGACCCAGTACTTC,CASSVLTPYQETQYF
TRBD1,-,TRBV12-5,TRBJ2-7,TGTGCTAGTGGTTTGGTACTCGACAGGGCACGCTACGAGCAGTACTTC,CASGLVLDRARYEQYF
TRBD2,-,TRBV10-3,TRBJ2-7,TGTGCCATCAGCCCAAGTGGGCTAGCGGGACCCCTCGAGCAGTACTTC,CAISPSGLAGPLEQYF
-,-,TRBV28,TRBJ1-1,TGTGCCAGCAGTTTATATACTGTGGCAGGGGTTGTCACTGAAGCTTTCTTT,CASSLYTVAGVVTEAFF
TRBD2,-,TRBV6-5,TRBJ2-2,TGTGCCAGCAGTTACTTGCTAGCGGGGACCACCGGGGAGCTGTTTTTT,CASSYLLAGTTGELFF
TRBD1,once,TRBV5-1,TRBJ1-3,TGCGCCAGCAGCTTGGGCCCAGGGGGGACTGGAAACACCATATATTTT,CASSLGPGGTGNTIYF
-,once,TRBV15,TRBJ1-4,TGTGCCACCAGCAGAGATATTGGCAGGGAGGGCGAAAAACTGTTTTTT,CATSRDIGREGEKLFF
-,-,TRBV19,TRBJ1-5,TGTGCCAGTAAGGACACTAATCAGCCCCAGCATTTT,CASKDTNQPQHF
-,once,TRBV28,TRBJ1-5,TGTGCCAGCAGTTTGGAGGGAAAGCCCCAGCATTTT,CASSLEGKPQHF
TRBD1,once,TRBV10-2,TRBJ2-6,TGCGCCAGTCTAGGACAGGGCGCTACCAACGTCCTGACTTTC,CASLGQGATNVLTF
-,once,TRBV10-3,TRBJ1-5,TGTGCCATCAGTGAGTCGGGCGATAGCAATCAGCCCCAGCATTTT,CAISESGDSNQPQHF